This T cell receptor beta chain stems from a study of T cells in tuberculosis. Across the whole study: This South African cohort compared adolescents with or without latent tuberculosis against adults with active tuberculosis. The study's findings and limits: Active tuberculosis TCR-alpha repertoires lay closer to GMM-specific TCRs than IGRA-negative controls, suggesting clonal expansion.

CDR3 length equals 14 residues. The germline gives CDR1 SGHTA, CDR2 FQGNSA. Trimming took 4 bases from V and 5 from J; bases not matched to a gene: 6. This sample's time point: new active TB diagnosis, blood taken before or within 7 days of starting treatment. Each patient had positive sputum smear microscopy and/or positive culture. TCRdb's table, derived via immunoSEQ multiplex PCR, lists solely in-frame clones and lacks some. The table records tens of thousands of clones, over 90% of them present only once. Concerning this clone itself: Its antigen is not identified.

V gene TRBV7-2 combines with J gene TRBJ2-7; TRBD1 agrees at 9 bases. The sample in question was PBMCs, obtained at tuberculosis diagnosis. The TCR originated in an adult with tuberculosis. The CDR3 here is CASSSRDRVNEQYF. In DNA, the CDR3 is TGTGCCAGCAGCTCCCGGGACAGGGTAAACGAGCAGTACTTC.